These 20 T cell receptor beta chains share one sample of origin, sequenced in a study of CD8+ T cells in alopecia areata. Treatment indicated: oral pan-JAK inhibitor, 5-10 mg twice daily. Sequencing relied on a cDNA template that was reverse transcribed from extracted RNA. Profiling relied on immunoSEQ multiplex PCR, and the TCRdb table lists in-frame clones only, not all of them. The data hold 35,000 to 50,000 clones, with over 85% observed a single time. Sequencing used CD8+ T cells sorted from blood, obtained at week 24, from a patient treated with tofacitinib. These receptors came from a human donor with alopecia areata.

This clone was seen a handful of times. The chain uses TRBV29-1 and TRBJ2-1; 8 bases align to TRBD2. The CDR3 length is 14 residues. CDR1 is SQVTM and CDR2 is ANQGSEA in the germline V gene. After removal of 3 bases from V and 8 bases from J, the junction contained 9 bases not matched to a gene. The CDR3 loop is CSVDGAGGGDEQFF. Written as DNA, the CDR3 is TGCAGCGTTGACGGGGCCGGGGGGGGCGATGAGCAGTTCTTC.

V is TRBV29-1 and J is TRBJ2-1, with D possibly matching TRBD2 (6 bases). Germline V gene sequence: CDR1 SQVTM, CDR2 ANQGSEA. V gave up 5 bases and J gave up 7 bases, with 24 bases separating them. The CDR3 extends over 16 amino acids. CDR3 bases: TGCAGCGTTCGCGGTATAGTCCGGGGGAATTTGAATGAGCAGTTCTTC. Translating gives CSVRGIVRGNLNEQFF.

The rearrangement links TRBV28 to TRBJ2-7; TRBD1 agrees at 8 bases. The V gene's germline CDR1 is MDHEN and CDR2 SYDVKM. The CDR3 sequence is 16 residues long. Germline trimming cut 3 bases from V and 4 bases from J; bases unmatched to any gene: 11. The CDR3 loop reads CASSFLQGGPRYEQYF. DNA for the CDR3: TGTGCCAGCAGTTTCTTACAGGGGGGACCACGATACGAGCAGTACTTC.

Regarding this clone: A junction boundary mismatches the germline segment, possibly from a read error. This sequence joins TRBV29-1 and TRBJ2-7; D possibly matches TRBD1 or TRBD2 (5 bases each). The CDR3 loop spans 14 amino acids. Germline values: CDR1 SQVTM, CDR2 ANQGSEA. The CDR3 coding sequence is TGCAGCGTGGAAGCGGAGACAGAGACCTACGAGCAGTACTTC. Translated, it gives CSVEAETETYEQYF.

V and J are TRBV6-6 and TRBJ2-5; D uncertain. From germline, CDR1 is MNHNY and CDR2 SVGAGI (reference sequence). Trimming removed 0 bases at V and 4 bases at J, with 15 bases between. CDR3 length: 16 amino acids. CDR3: CASSYSWFWVGETQYF. The CDR3 bases are TGTGCCAGCAGTTACTCGTGGTTTTGGGTTGGAGAGACCCAGTACTTC.

This clone has just one count. The gene calls are TRBV19 and TRBJ2-2; 8 bases agree with TRBD2. Per the germline V gene, CDR1 is LNHDA and CDR2 is SQIVND (reference sequence). There are 15 residues in the CDR3. V was clipped by 8 bases and J by 6 bases; unmatched bases: 11. The CDR3 DNA sequence: TGTGCCAGTCGATTAGCGGGGAAAGGGGCCGGGGAGCTGTTTTTT. The encoded protein is CASRLAGKGAGELFF.

V gene TRBV7-9 combines with J gene TRBJ2-7; no clear D. This CDR3 comprises 12 residues. CDR1 and CDR2 from the germline V gene are SEHNR and FQNEAQ (reference sequence). Trimming removed 1 base at V and 7 bases at J, with 8 bases between. The CDR3 here is CASSLDLGEQYF. For the CDR3, the DNA is TGTGCCAGCAGCTTAGACCTGGGGGAGCAGTACTTC. The variable domain in full, with the rest retrieved from reference TRBV7-9 and TRBJ2-7, is DTGVSQNPRHKITKRGQNVTFRCDPISEHNRLYWYRQTLGQGPEFLTYFQNEAQLEKSRLLSDRFSAERPKGSFSTLEIQRTEQGDSAMYLCASSLDLGEQYFGPGTRLTVT.

This chain links TRBV14 with TRBJ2-7; D remains unclear. Trimming removed 4 bases at V and 3 bases at J, with 16 bases between. Germline V gene data show CDR1 as SGHDN and CDR2 as FVKESK. This CDR3 has 15 amino acids. CDR3 residues: CASSPQPGQSYEQYF. In DNA, the CDR3 is TGTGCCAGCAGCCCCCAACCGGGTCAGAGCTACGAGCAGTACTTC.

The chain employs TRBV6-1 and TRBJ1-1; D is unresolved. V was clipped by 2 bases and J by 2 bases, with 12 bases between them. CDR1 is MNHNS and CDR2 is SASEGT in the germline V gene. The CDR3 spans 15 residues. The CDR3 loop is CASSENPEGNTEAFF. The DNA for the CDR3 is TGTGCCAGCAGTGAAAATCCCGAGGGAAACACTGAAGCTTTCTTT.

DNA of the CDR3: TGCGCCAGCAGCCCCATTTCTAGTGATGAGCAGTTCTTC. It encodes CASSPISSDEQFF. J is TRBJ2-1 and V is TRBV5-1, with unresolved D. Trimming left V 4 bases short and J 8 bases short, with 13 bases between. Germline V gene sequence: CDR1 SGHRS, CDR2 YFSETQ. This CDR3 contains 13 residues.

This clone appeared once. The DNA for the CDR3 is TGTGCCAGCAGCTTACGCAGGTCCTACGAGCAGTACTTC. It codes for CASSLRRSYEQYF. V usage is TRBV7-8 and J usage is TRBJ2-7; D ambiguous. The V and J ends lost 2 bases and 1 base respectively, with 6 bases between them. The CDR3 is made up of 13 amino acids. The germline gives CDR1 SGHVS, CDR2 FQNEAQ.

This chain connects TRBV4-2 to TRBJ2-3; D remains ambiguous. Germline V lookup: CDR1 LGHNA, CDR2 YNFKEQ. With 1 base removed from V and 1 base from J, the gap between germline ends came to 6 bases. The CDR3 covers 14 residues. Here the CDR3 reads CASSQALRTDTQYF. Here the CDR3 DNA reads TGTGCCAGCAGCCAAGCGCTCCGCACAGATACGCAGTATTTT.

CDR3 sequence (DNA): TGTGCCAGCAGTGACTCGGACGGCAGGACCACAGATACGCAGTATTTT. It translates to CASSDSDGRTTDTQYF. V and J are TRBV6-4 and TRBJ2-3, with D unclear. The CDR3 sequence is 16 residues long. The germline V gene encodes CDR1 MRHNA and CDR2 SNTAGT. Trimming removed 0 bases from V and 2 bases from J, with 12 bases in between.

This clone was detected a few times. A read error is likely here: a far larger clone is one base away. The sample carries other DNA sequences with the same CDR3. The gene calls are TRBV5-4 and TRBJ2-7, with TRBD2 as a possible D gene (5 bases). There are 16 residues in the CDR3. Germline V gives CDR1 SGHNT, CDR2 YYREEE (reference sequence). With 4 bases removed from V and 1 base from J, the gap between germline ends came to 18 bases. CDR3 region: CASSHSFGEASYEQYF. The CDR3, as DNA: TGTGCCAGCAGCCATTCGTTCGGGGAAGCGTCCTACGAGCAGTACTTC.

This clone has just one count. The chain is built from TRBV28 and TRBJ2-7, with 7 bases lining up with TRBD1. The CDR3 is 14 amino acids. Germline V CDR1 and CDR2: MDHEN, SYDVKM. After removal of 10 bases from V and 6 bases from J, the junction contained 15 bases not matched to a gene. CDR3 DNA sequence: TGTGCCACCGAACGGGGACAGACACTAGGCGAGCAGTACTTC. It yields the protein CATERGQTLGEQYF.

The V call is TRBV27, the J call TRBJ2-7; tentatively, D is TRBD1 (7 bases). This CDR3 region has 14 residues. Deletions cut 3 bases from V and 2 bases from J, with 11 bases between. The germline CDR1 and CDR2 sequences are MNHEY and SMNVEV (reference sequence). The DNA for the CDR3 is TGTGCCAGCAGTTTCGCGGGACAGACCTACGAGCAGTACTTC. It translates to CASSFAGQTYEQYF.

This chain uses TRBV6-1 with TRBJ2-1; 12 bases map to TRBD1. This CDR3 has 14 residues. Germline V gene sequence: CDR1 MNHNS, CDR2 SASEGT. Trimming removed 11 bases from V and 7 bases from J; junction bases left unmatched: 9. CDR3 residues: CAGMGQGADNEQFF. The CDR3 nucleotides read TGTGCCGGAATGGGACAGGGGGCGGATAATGAGCAGTTCTTC.

This chain joins TRBV7-9 and TRBJ2-3; 12 bases fit TRBD1. V was clipped by 3 bases and J by 6 bases; unmatched bases: 4. The germline gives CDR1 SEHNR, CDR2 FQNEAQ (reference sequence). This CDR3 comprises 15 residues. The chain's CDR3 is CASSFGTGGSDTQYF. CDR3 nucleotide sequence: TGTGCCAGCAGCTTCGGGACAGGGGGCAGTGATACGCAGTATTTT.

About this clone: One end of the junction fails to match germline, which may point to a read error. The chain links TRBV30 to TRBJ2-3; the match to TRBD2 covers 9 bases. Germline values: CDR1 GTSNPN, CDR2 SVGIG (reference sequence). The length of the CDR3 is 15 residues. The CDR3 protein is CAWTEPGLATDHGSF. The CDR3 DNA reads TGTGCCTGGACTGAGCCGGGACTAGCAACCGACCACGGTTCCTTT.

This clone was detected only once. Here the CDR3 DNA reads TGTGCCAGCAGCTACAAGCCTAAACAGGGTGGAGAGACCCAGTACTTC. Translated, it gives CASSYKPKQGGETQYF. This rearrangement joins TRBV6-6 to TRBJ2-5; maybe TRBD1 (6 bases). Germline CDR1 reads MNHNY; CDR2 reads SVGAGI (reference sequence). This CDR3 is built from 16 residues. With 6 bases removed from V and 4 bases from J, the gap between germline ends came to 21 bases.